This T cell receptor beta chain appears in the sequencing data of a study of blood T cell repertoires in COVID-19. Overall study: COVID-19 samples collected from the United States, Italy and Spain covered acute and convalescent phases. T cells, B-cell-depleted T cells, or PBMCs supplied cDNA or gDNA.

The authors' processing: Reference gene primers were amplified, and this amplification served to estimate nucleated cell counts. The protocol was immunoSEQ multiplex PCR, while the TCRdb copy is restricted to in-frame clones and leaves out a portion. V, J and clone size were drawn from that table, and D and trimming were deduced from the DNA. In the table there are about 280,000 clones, roughly 91% of which are singletons. Seattle participants joined during active infection and were tracked over time. V was clipped by 3 bases and J by 5 bases, with 7 bases between them. The CDR3 consists of 12 residues. In germline, CDR1 is MDHEN, CDR2 SYDVKM.

The V gene is TRBV28, the J gene TRBJ1-1, with D uncertain. Sample: peripheral blood. This TCR came from a woman younger than 45 with COVID-19, enrolled during active disease. CDR3 sequence: CASSFPGTEAFF. Written as DNA, the CDR3 is TGTGCCAGCAGTTTTCCCGGGACTGAAGCTTTCTTT.